The T cell receptor (beta chain) described here comes from a study of blood T cell repertoires in COVID-19. Study overall: Spain, Italy and the United States supplied samples that represented acute and convalescent COVID-19.

Original data processing: Nucleated cell number was recorded as an estimate derived from reference gene primer amplification. Only in-frame clones appear in the TCRdb table, and some are missing; sequencing was by immunoSEQ multiplex PCR. Clone size and V and J calls were adopted from that table, with D and trimming inferred from the DNA. The sample yields 250,000 to 300,000 clones, roughly 87% seen once. The CDR3 length is 13 residues. The ends lost 8 bases at V and 8 bases at J; junction bases unmatched: 6. Per germline, CDR1 SNHLY and CDR2 FYNNEI. The rearrangement links TRBV2 to TRBJ1-4, with 9 bases lining up with TRBD1. The origin of this receptor is a woman aged 45-65 years who had recovered from COVID-19. Input material: peripheral blood. The CDR3 DNA sequence: TGTGCCAGCCTGGGACAGGGCGGCGAAAAACTGTTTTTT. The encoded protein is CASLGQGGEKLFF.